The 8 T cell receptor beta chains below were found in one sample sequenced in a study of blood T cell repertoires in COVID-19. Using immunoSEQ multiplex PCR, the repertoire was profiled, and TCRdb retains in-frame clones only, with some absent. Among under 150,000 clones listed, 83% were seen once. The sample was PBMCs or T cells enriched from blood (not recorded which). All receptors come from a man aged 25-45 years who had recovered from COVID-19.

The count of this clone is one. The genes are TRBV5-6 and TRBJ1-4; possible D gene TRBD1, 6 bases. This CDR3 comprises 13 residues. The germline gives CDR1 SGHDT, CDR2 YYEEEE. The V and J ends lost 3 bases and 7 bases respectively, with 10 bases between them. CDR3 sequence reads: CASSSQGSEKLFF. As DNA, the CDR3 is TGTGCCAGCAGCTCACAGGGCTCTGAAAAACTGTTTTTT.

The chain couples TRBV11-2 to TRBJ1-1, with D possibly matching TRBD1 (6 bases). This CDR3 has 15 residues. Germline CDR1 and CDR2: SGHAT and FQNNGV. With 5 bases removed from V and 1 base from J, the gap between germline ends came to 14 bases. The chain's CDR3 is CASSGYRAANTEAFF. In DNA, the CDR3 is TGTGCCAGCAGCGGATACAGGGCGGCGAACACTGAAGCTTTCTTT.

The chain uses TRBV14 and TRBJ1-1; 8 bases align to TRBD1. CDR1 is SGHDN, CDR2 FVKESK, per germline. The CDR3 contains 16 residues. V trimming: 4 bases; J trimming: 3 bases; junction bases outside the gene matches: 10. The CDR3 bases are TGTGCCAGCAGCCGCGGACAGGGCAGGGGGGACACTGAAGCTTTCTTT. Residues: CASSRGQGRGDTEAFF.

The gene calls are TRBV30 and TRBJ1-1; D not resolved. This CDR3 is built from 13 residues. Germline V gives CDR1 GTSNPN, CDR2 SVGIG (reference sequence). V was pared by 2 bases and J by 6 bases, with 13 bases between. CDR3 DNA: TGTGCCTGGAGTTTAGAGGGAAGCTCTGAAGCTTTCTTT. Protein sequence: CAWSLEGSSEAFF.

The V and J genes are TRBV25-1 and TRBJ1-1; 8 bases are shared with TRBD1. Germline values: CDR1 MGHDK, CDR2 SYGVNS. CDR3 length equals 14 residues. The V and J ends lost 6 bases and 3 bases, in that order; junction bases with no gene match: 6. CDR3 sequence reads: CASSPRTGHTEAFF. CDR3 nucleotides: TGTGCCAGCAGCCCCAGGACAGGGCACACTGAAGCTTTCTTT.

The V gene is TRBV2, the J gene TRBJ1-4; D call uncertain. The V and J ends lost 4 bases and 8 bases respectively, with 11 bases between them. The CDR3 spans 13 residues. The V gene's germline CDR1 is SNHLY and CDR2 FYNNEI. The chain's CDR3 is CASSGTEAEKLFF. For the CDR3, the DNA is TGTGCCAGCAGTGGCACGGAGGCCGAAAAACTGTTTTTT.

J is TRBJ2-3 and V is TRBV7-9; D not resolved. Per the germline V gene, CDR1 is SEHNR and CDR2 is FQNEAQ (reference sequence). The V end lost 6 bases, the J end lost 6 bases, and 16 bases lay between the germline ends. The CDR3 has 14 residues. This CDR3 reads CASRSVSSADTQYF. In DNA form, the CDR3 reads TGTGCCAGCAGATCGGTCTCCAGCGCGGATACGCAGTATTTT.

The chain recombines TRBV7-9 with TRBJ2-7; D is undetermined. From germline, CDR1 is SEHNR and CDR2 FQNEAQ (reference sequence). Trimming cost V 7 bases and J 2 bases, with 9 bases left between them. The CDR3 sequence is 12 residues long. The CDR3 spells CASTSGTYEQYF. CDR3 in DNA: TGTGCCAGCACCTCCGGTACCTACGAGCAGTACTTC.